This is a list of T cell receptor beta chains from one sample in a study of long-term antiretroviral therapy in people with HIV. Measured with immunoSEQ multiplex PCR; TCRdb has only the in-frame clones, and not every one. Of tens of thousands of clones in the sample, about 90% were seen once. The sequences come from unsorted PBMCs, collected 1.8 years after starting antiretroviral therapy. These receptor sequences come from a woman younger than 30 with HIV. Each CDR3 is given with its conserved first and last residue. D genes are given only for firm matches. Clone size is given for some rows only: seen once, a few or many times, or a class if the clone is expanded.

j_gene,v_gene,d_gene,abundance,len,CDR3nt,CDR3aa
TRBJ1-5,TRBV11-2,.,.,14,TGTGCCAGCAGCTTTACAGGGTTCAATCAGCCCCAGCATTTT,CASSFTGFNQPQHF
TRBJ2-3,TRBV18,TRBD1,.,17,TGTGCCAGCTCACCACCGACAGGGGGACGAAACACAGATACGCAGTATTTT,CASSPPTGGRNTDTQYF
TRBJ1-1,TRBV5-5,.,.,15,TGTGCCAGCAGCCGCGGCGGTGGAATGAACACTGAAGCTTTCTTT,CASSRGGGMNTEAFF
TRBJ2-1,TRBV4-3,TRBD1,.,16,TGCGCCAGCAGCAAAGGGCCGGGACAGGGTTACAATGAGCAGTTCTTC,CASSKGPGQGYNEQFF
TRBJ2-7,TRBV16,.,medium-sized,11,TGTGCCAGCAGCCCGCGGGACGAGCAGTACTTC,CASSPRDEQYF
TRBJ1-3,TRBV7-2,TRBD1,.,16,TGTGCCAGCAGTTTGAGACAGGGGGCGGTTGGAAACACCATATATTTT,CASSLRQGAVGNTIYF
TRBJ1-5,TRBV19,.,once,13,TGTGCCAGTAGTCCCCTTTCGGGGGGGGCCCAGCATTTT,CASSPLSGGAQHF
TRBJ2-7,TRBV7-2,TRBD2,.,14,TGTGCCAGCAGCCCCGGGAAGCGGGGCTACGAGCAGTACTTC,CASSPGKRGYEQYF
TRBJ2-1,TRBV5-1,TRBD1,.,16,TGCGCCAGCAGCTTGAGGGCAGGGGGCTCCTACAATGAGCAGTTCTTC,CASSLRAGGSYNEQFF
TRBJ1-4,TRBV15,.,once,18,TGTGCCACCAGCAGAGAGGTTGGGGGGCGCGTGACTAATGAAAAACTGTTTTTT,CATSREVGGRVTNEKLFF
TRBJ1-2,TRBV2,.,.,13,TGTGCCAGCAGTGATCCATTTAACTATGGCTACACCTTC,CASSDPFNYGYTF
TRBJ2-7,TRBV14,TRBD1,.,15,TGTGCCAGCAGCCGGTTGGACAGGGACGACTACGAGCAGTACTTC,CASSRLDRDDYEQYF
TRBJ2-7,TRBV29-1,.,.,15,TGCAGCGTTGAAGATAAGGTCTGGGGGTCCTACGAGCAGTACTTC,CSVEDKVWGSYEQYF
TRBJ2-7,TRBV9,.,.,11,TGTGCCAGCAGCGACGAGTACGAGCAGTACTTC,CASSDEYEQYF
TRBJ1-5,TRBV10-2,TRBD1,.,16,TGCGCCAGCAGTGACCGGACAGGGTCTAGCAATCAGCCCCAGCATTTT,CASSDRTGSSNQPQHF
TRBJ2-4,TRBV6-7,TRBD1,.,14,TGTGCCAGCAGTTACCAGGGGGCGGGGAACATTCAGTACTTC,CASSYQGAGNIQYF
TRBJ2-7,TRBV7-8,.,once,13,TGTGCCAGCAGCTTAATGGCAGGTGGCGAGCAGTACTTC,CASSLMAGGEQYF
TRBJ2-7,TRBV5-6,.,.,14,TGTGCCAGCAGCCAGGGACTGGGGCCAGGCGAGCAGTACTTC,CASSQGLGPGEQYF
TRBJ2-7,TRBV6-1,.,.,14,TGTGCCAGCAGTGAATTCGGACAGACCTACGAGCAGTACTTC,CASSEFGQTYEQYF
TRBJ1-3,TRBV19,.,.,14,TGTGCCAGTAGTCCCTCGGGCGGTGGAAACACCATATATTTT,CASSPSGGGNTIYF
TRBJ2-1,TRBV5-1,TRBD2,.,18,TGCGCCAGCAGCTTGGCGGGTAGCGGGGGTAGCTCCTACAATGAGCAGTTCTTC,CASSLAGSGGSSYNEQFF
TRBJ2-7,TRBV7-2,.,.,15,TGTGCCAGCAGCTTAGCGCCAGTTGGGGCCTACGAGCAGTACTTC,CASSLAPVGAYEQYF
TRBJ2-2,TRBV2,.,.,14,TGTGCCAGCGGATCGGGGGCAGGAACCGGGGAGCTGTTTTTT,CASGSGAGTGELFF
TRBJ2-2,TRBV18,.,.,16,TGTGCCAGCTCACCACCGTCGGCAGGGACGGGCGGGGAGCTGTTTTTT,CASSPPSAGTGGELFF
TRBJ2-5,TRBV9,TRBD2,.,13,TGTGCCAGCAGCGTAAATAGCGGGGAGACCCAGTACTTC,CASSVNSGETQYF
TRBJ2-7,TRBV9,.,.,15,TGTGCCAGCAGCGTATACCCGGCAGCCACCTACGAGCAGTACTTC,CASSVYPAATYEQYF
TRBJ2-7,TRBV7-9,.,.,13,TGTGCCAGCAATCCTTTTCTAGGAAACGAGCAGTACTTC,CASNPFLGNEQYF
TRBJ2-7,TRBV9,TRBD2,.,13,TGTGCCAGCAGCAAGAGCGGGAGTTACGAGCAGTACTTC,CASSKSGSYEQYF
TRBJ1-1,TRBV11-2,.,.,14,TGTGCCAGCAGGGTAGGGGGGCCGGGCACTGAAGCTTTCTTT,CASRVGGPGTEAFF
TRBJ2-2,TRBV7-9,.,.,16,TGTGCCAGCAGCACCAACAGGGAGGCGAACACCGGGGAGCTGTTTTTT,CASSTNREANTGELFF
TRBJ2-7,TRBV6-5,TRBD1,.,13,TGTGCCAGCTCCCGGGACAGGGACTACGAGCAGTACTTC,CASSRDRDYEQYF